Following are 2 T cell receptor beta chains from one sample sequenced in a study of control samples from healthy donors and cancer patients. Clones were read by immunoSEQ multiplex PCR, and TCRdb kept only the in-frame ones, dropping some. The sample carries roughly 95,000 clones, roughly nine tenths recorded once. The specimen was blood. Receptors were obtained from a woman in her twenties or thirties in good health.

The chain uses TRBV18 and TRBJ2-7; TRBD2 matches 7 bases. With V trimmed by 3 bases and J by 5 bases, 10 bases remained unmatched. Germline assignment: CDR1 KGHSH and CDR2 LQKENI. The CDR3 loop spans 15 amino acids. CDR3 amino acids: CASSPSERGPHEQYF. CDR3 DNA: TGTGCCAGCTCACCTAGCGAGCGGGGCCCCCACGAGCAGTACTTC. The full variable domain, its missing parts supplied by reference TRBV18 and TRBJ2-7, is NAGVMQNPRHLVRRRGQEARLRCSPMKGHSHVYWYRQLPEEGLKFMVYLQKENIIDESGMPKERFSAEFPKEGPSILRIQQVVRGDSAAYFCASSPSERGPHEQYFGPGTRLTVT.

A single count supports this clone. The chain carries TRBV5-1 and TRBJ2-2, with a possible D match to TRBD1 (5 bases). This CDR3 has 15 amino acids. Trimming took off 2 bases at V and 0 bases at J, with 8 bases between the two ends. CDR1 and CDR2 from the germline V gene are SGHRS and YFSETQ. The CDR3: CASSLKGTNTGELFF. Written as DNA, the CDR3 is TGCGCCAGCAGCTTAAAGGGGACGAACACCGGGGAGCTGTTTTTT.